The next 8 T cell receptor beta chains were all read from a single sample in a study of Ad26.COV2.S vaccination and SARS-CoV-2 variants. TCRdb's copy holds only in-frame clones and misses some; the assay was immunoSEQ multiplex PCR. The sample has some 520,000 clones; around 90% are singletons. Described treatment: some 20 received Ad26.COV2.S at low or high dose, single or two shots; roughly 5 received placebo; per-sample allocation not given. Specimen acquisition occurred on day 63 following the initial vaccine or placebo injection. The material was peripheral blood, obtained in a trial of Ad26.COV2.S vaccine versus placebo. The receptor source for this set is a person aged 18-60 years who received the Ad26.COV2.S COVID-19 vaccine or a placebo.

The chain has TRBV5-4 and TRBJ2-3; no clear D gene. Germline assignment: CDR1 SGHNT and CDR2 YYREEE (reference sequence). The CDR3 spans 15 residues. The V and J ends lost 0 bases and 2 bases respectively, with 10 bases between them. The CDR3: CASSLVGVLTDTQYF. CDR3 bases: TGTGCCAGCAGCTTGGTGGGTGTCCTCACAGATACGCAGTATTTT.

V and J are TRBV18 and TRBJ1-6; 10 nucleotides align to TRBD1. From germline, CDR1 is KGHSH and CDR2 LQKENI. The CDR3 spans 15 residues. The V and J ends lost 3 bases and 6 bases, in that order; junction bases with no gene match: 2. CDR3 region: CASSPGTGVNSPLHF. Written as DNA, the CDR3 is TGTGCCAGCTCACCCGGGACAGGGGTTAATTCACCCCTCCACTTT.

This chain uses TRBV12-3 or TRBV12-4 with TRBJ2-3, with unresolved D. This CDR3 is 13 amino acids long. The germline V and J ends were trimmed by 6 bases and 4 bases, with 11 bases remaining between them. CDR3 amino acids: CASSLGSSDTQYF. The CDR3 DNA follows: TGTGCCAGCAGCCTCGGGTCTTCAGATACGCAGTATTTT.

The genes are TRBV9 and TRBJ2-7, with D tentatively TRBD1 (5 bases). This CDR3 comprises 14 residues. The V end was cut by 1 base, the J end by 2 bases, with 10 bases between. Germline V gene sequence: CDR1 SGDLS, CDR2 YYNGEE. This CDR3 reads CASSVSGIPYEQYF. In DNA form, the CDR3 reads TGTGCCAGCAGCGTATCAGGGATTCCCTACGAGCAGTACTTC.

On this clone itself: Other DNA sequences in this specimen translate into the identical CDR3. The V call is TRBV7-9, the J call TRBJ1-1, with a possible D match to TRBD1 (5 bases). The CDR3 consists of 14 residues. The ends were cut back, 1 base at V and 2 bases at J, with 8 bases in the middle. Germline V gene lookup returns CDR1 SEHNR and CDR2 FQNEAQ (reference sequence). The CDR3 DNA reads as TGTGCCAGCAGCTTAGGACAGCTAAACACTGAAGCTTTCTTT. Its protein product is CASSLGQLNTEAFF.

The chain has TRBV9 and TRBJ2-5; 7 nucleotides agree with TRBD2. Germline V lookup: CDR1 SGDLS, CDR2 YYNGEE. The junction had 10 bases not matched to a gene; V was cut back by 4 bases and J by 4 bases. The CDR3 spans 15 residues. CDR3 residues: CASSSGTQPRETQYF. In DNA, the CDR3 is TGTGCCAGCAGCAGCGGGACCCAGCCCCGAGAGACCCAGTACTTC.

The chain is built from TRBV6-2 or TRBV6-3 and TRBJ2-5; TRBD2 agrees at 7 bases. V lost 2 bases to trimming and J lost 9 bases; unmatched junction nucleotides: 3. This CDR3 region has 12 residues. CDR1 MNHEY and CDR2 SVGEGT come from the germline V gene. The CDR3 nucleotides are TGTGCCAGCAGTTACGTCGGGAGGCCCCAGTACTTC. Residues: CASSYVGRPQYF.

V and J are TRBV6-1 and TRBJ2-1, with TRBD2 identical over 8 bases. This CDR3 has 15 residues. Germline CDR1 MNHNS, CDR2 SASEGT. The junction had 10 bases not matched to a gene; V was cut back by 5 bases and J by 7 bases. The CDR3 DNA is TGTGCCAGCAGTCTTACTAGCGGATCGCGGAATGAGCAGTTCTTC. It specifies CASSLTSGSRNEQFF.